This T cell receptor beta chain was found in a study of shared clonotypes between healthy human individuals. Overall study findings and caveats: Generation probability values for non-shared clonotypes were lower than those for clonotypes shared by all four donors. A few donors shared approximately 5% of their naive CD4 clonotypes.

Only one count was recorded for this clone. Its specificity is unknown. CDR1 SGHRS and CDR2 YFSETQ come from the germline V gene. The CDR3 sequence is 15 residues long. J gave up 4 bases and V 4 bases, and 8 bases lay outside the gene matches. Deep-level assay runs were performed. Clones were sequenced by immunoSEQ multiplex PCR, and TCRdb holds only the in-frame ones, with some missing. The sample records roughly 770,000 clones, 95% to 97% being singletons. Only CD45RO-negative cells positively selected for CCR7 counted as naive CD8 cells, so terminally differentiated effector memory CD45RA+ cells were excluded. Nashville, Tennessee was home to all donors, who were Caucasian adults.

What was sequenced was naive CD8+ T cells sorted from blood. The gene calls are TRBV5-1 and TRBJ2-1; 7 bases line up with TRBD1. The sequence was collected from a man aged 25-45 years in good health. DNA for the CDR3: TGCGCCAGCAGCCCCTCCGGGACAGAGTACAATGAGCAGTTCTTC. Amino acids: CASSPSGTEYNEQFF.